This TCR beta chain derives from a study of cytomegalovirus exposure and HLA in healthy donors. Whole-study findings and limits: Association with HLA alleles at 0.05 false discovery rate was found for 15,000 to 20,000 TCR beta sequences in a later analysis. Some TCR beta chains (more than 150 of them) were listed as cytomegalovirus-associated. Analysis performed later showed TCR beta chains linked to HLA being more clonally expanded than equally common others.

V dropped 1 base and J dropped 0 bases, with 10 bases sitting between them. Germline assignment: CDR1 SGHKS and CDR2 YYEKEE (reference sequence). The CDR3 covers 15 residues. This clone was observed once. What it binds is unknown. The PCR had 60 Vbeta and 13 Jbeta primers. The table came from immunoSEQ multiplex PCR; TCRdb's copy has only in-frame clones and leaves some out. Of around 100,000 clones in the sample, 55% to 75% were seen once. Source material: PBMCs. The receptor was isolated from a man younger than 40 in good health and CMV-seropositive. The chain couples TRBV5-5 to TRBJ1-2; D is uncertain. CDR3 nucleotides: TGTGCCAGCAGCTTGTCGTTTGCAGCTAACTATGGCTACACCTTC. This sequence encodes CASSLSFAANYGYTF. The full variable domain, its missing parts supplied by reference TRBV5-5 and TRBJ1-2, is DAGVTQSPTHLIKTRGQQVTLRCSPISGHKSVSWYQQVLGQGPQFIFQYYEKEERGRGNFPDRFSARQFPNYSSELNVNALLLGDSALYLCASSLSFAANYGYTFGSGTRLTVV.